This T cell receptor beta chain is drawn from a study of control samples from healthy donors and cancer patients. Clones were sequenced by immunoSEQ multiplex PCR, and TCRdb holds only the in-frame ones, with some missing. The sample yields roughly 220,000 clones, roughly 94% seen once. This CDR3 is 16 amino acids long. The V gene end was trimmed by 3 bases and the J gene end by 4 bases; junction bases not matched to a gene: 10. The V gene's germline CDR1 is SGHAT and CDR2 FQNNGV. This clone was found a few times. V gene TRBV11-2 combines with J gene TRBJ1-1; 8 bases align to TRBD1. The receptor was derived from a man aged 45-65 years in good health. Sequencing was done on a sample of blood. Here the CDR3 reads CASSFPAGGGGTEAFF. CDR3 DNA: TGTGCCAGCAGCTTCCCCGCAGGGGGCGGCGGCACTGAAGCTTTCTTT.